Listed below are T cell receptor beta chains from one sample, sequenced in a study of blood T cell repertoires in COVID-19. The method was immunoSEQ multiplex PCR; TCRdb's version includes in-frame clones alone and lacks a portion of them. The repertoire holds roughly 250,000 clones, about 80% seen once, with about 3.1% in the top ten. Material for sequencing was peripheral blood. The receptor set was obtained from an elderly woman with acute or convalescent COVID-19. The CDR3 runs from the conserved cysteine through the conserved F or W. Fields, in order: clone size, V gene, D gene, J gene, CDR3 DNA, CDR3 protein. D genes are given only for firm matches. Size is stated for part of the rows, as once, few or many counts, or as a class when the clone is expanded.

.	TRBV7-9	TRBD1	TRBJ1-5	TGTGCCAGCAGCGGACCCGGGACAGGGGTAGGTCAGCCCCAGCATTTT	CASSGPGTGVGQPQHF
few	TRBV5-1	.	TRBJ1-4	TGCGCCAGCAGAATAAGCACCTCAGGGGTGGAACTGTTTTTT	CASRISTSGVELFF
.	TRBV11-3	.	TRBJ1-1	TGTGCCAGCAGCTTAGACCGGAACACTGAAGCTTTCTTT	CASSLDRNTEAFF
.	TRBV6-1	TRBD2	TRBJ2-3	TGTGCCAGCAGTGCCCTGCTAGCGGCTAGCACAGATACGCAGTATTTT	CASSALLAASTDTQYF
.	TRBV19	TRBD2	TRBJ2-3	TGTGCCAGTAGTAGGAGGGGTGCAGTGGGACTAGCGGGGCCAGATACGCAGTATTTT	CASSRRGAVGLAGPDTQYF
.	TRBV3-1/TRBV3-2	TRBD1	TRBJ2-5	TGTGCCAGCAGCCGGCGACAGGGACAAGAGACCCAGTACTTC	CASSRRQGQETQYF
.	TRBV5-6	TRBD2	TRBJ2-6	TGTGCCAGCAGCTTCGGTCTAGCGGGGGTCTCTGGGGCCAACGTCCTGACTTTC	CASSFGLAGVSGANVLTF
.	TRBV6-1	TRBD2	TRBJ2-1	TGTGCCAGCAGTGCCCTGACTAGCGGAAGGTACAATGAGCAGTTCTTC	CASSALTSGRYNEQFF
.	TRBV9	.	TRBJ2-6	TGTGCCAGCAGCGTGGGGGGGCCCAGCTCTGGGGCCAACGTCCTGACTTTC	CASSVGGPSSGANVLTF
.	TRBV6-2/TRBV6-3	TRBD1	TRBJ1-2	TGTGCCAGCAGTTACCAGGGACAGGGCTCTGGCTACACCTTC	CASSYQGQGSGYTF
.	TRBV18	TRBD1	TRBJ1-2	TGTGCCAGCACGGGACAGGGAACGGACTATGGCTACACCTTC	CASTGQGTDYGYTF
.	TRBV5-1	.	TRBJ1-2	TGCGCCAGCACCCCGACAGGACCTAACTATGGCTACACCTTC	CASTPTGPNYGYTF
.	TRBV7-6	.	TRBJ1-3	TGTGCCAGCAGCTTAGAGGGGAAAAGCTCTGGAAACACCATATATTTT	CASSLEGKSSGNTIYF
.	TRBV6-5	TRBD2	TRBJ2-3	TGTGCCAGCAGGCGAAGCGGGAGTGGCGGGGATACGCAGTATTTT	CASRRSGSGGDTQYF
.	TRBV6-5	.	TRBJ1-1	TGTGCCAGCACCGCCGGTTGGGGGCAGGGCACTGAAGCTTTCTTT	CASTAGWGQGTEAFF
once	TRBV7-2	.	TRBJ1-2	TGTGCCAGCAGCCAGTTCCAGGTTTTCGACACCTTC	CASSQFQVFDTF